Detailed here is one T cell receptor beta chain. Its specificity is not known. The authors amplified TCR beta CDR3 regions from RNA transcripts. A first-round RT-PCR used HTBI primers, followed by a second-round multiplex PCR. TCRdb independently ran MiXCR on the multiplex PCR reads; one entry per CDR3 protein. Among 900,000 to 1,200,000 distinct CDR3 sequences listed, roughly two fifths were seen once. This sample stems from a study of Graves' ophthalmopathy and Graves' hyperthyroidism. Study-level results: Most expanded clonotypes in thyroid above 0.001 frequency also showed up in blood. The model predicted progression of ophthalmopathy with a sensitivity of 60% to 71%, and its specificity was approximately 77%.

Sequenced sample: peripheral blood or thyroid tissue (not recorded which). The TCR comes from an adult man with Graves' hyperthyroidism.

CDR3 in amino acids: CASSFGLGTGELFF. The CDR3 DNA is TGTGCCAGCAGCTTTGGACTAGGCACCGGGGAGCTGTTTTTT. The chain links TRBV11-2 to TRBJ2-2; TRBD2 agrees at 7 bases. The V segment lost 3 bases and the J segment 4 bases; nucleotides outside the gene matches: 2. Germline lookup yields CDR1 SGHAT and CDR2 FQNNGV. The CDR3 loop spans 14 amino acids.